This paragraph reports one T cell receptor beta chain. This sample is part of a study of radiotherapy plus CTLA-4 blockade in lung cancer. Generated by immunoSEQ multiplex PCR, the TCRdb table keeps only in-frame clones and is missing some. The table includes 80,000 to 95,000 clones, around 83% detected once. The length of the CDR3 is 13 residues. In germline, CDR1 is MDHEN, CDR2 SYDVKM. The V and J ends lost 3 bases and 0 bases respectively, with 6 bases between them. This TCR was sampled from a human donor with non-small cell lung cancer that progressed on radiotherapy plus ipilimumab. The chain uses TRBV28 and TRBJ2-7; D call uncertain. The specimen was peripheral blood, collected from a patient treated with radiotherapy plus ipilimumab. CDR3 nucleotide sequence: TGTGCCAGCAGTTTTTTCGGCTCCTACGAGCAGTACGTC. This sequence encodes CASSFFGSYEQYV.